This passage covers 9 T cell receptor beta chains from one sample sequenced in a study of blood T cell repertoires in COVID-19. The repertoire was sequenced with immunoSEQ multiplex PCR; TCRdb's copy has only in-frame clones and lacks some. The repertoire holds about 80,000 clones, with more than 65% as singletons. The source material was peripheral blood. The receptors originated from an older man with acute or convalescent COVID-19.

The chain combines TRBV7-9 with TRBJ1-4; D is ambiguous. Deletions cut 5 bases from V and 3 bases from J, with 13 bases between. The germline CDR1 and CDR2 sequences are SEHNR and FQNEAQ (reference sequence). The CDR3 is 15 amino acids. The CDR3 region is CASSRRENANEKLFF. The CDR3 nucleotides are TGTGCCAGCAGCCGGCGGGAAAACGCTAATGAAAAACTGTTTTTT.

The chain is built from TRBV10-2 and TRBJ1-1; 7 positions match TRBD1. V dropped 6 bases and J dropped 0; count of bases not matched to a gene: 16. The CDR3 spans 18 residues. Germline lookup yields CDR1 WSHSY and CDR2 SAAADI. CDR3 nucleotides: TGCGCCAGCAGGAAACAAACCGGGACAGCTTACATGAACACTGAAGCTTTCTTT. It specifies CASRKQTGTAYMNTEAFF.

CDR3 DNA sequence: TGTGCCGGGGGGGCAGAGAACACCGGGGAGCTGTTTTTT. This encodes CAGGAENTGELFF. V gene TRBV2 combines with J gene TRBJ2-2; tentatively, D is TRBD2 (7 bases). The CDR3 has 13 residues. V gave up 11 bases and J gave up 1 base, with 11 bases separating them. Germline V gives CDR1 SNHLY, CDR2 FYNNEI.

The chain is built from TRBV18 and TRBJ1-5; tentative D call: TRBD1 (5 bases). Germline assignment: CDR1 KGHSH and CDR2 LQKENI. This CDR3 region has 14 residues. The V end lost 3 bases, the J end lost 7 bases, and 13 bases lay between the germline ends. CDR3 protein: CASSPSQGRQPQHF. In DNA form, the CDR3 reads TGTGCCAGCTCACCCAGCCAGGGCCGACAGCCCCAGCATTTT.

The chain is built from TRBV6-5 and TRBJ1-6, with D unresolved. V was shortened by 7 bases and J by 7 bases, with 17 bases between the two germline ends. Germline V gives CDR1 MNHEY, CDR2 SVGAGI. The CDR3 totals 15 residues. CDR3 loop: CASILARTKNSPLHF. CDR3 sequence (DNA): TGTGCCAGCATCCTAGCCCGGACGAAAAATTCACCCCTCCACTTT.

V and J are TRBV6-4 and TRBJ2-1, with 11 bases that match TRBD1. The ends lost 5 bases at V and 3 bases at J; junction bases unmatched: 3. CDR1 and CDR2 (germline): MRHNA, SNTAGT. The CDR3 spans 15 residues. The CDR3 DNA follows: TGTGCCAGCAGTTCCGGGACAGGGGGCTACAATGAGCAGTTCTTC. Encoded protein: CASSSGTGGYNEQFF.

This clone was observed a few times. The J gene is TRBJ2-1, the V gene TRBV6-5; D may be TRBD2 (6 bases). CDR3 length: 14 amino acids. Deletions cut 0 bases from V and 8 bases from J, with 11 bases between. Germline V CDR1 and CDR2: MNHEY, SVGAGI. CDR3 region: CASSYSTSSYEQFF. The CDR3, as DNA: TGTGCCAGCAGTTACTCGACTAGTTCCTATGAGCAGTTCTTC.

This clone appeared a single time. Here the CDR3 DNA reads TGTGCCAGCAGAGACAGGGACACCGGGGAGCTGTTTTTT. Its protein is CASRDRDTGELFF. The gene calls are TRBV2 and TRBJ2-2, with TRBD1 identical over 7 bases. Per the germline V gene, CDR1 is SNHLY and CDR2 is FYNNEI. There are 13 residues in the CDR3. The V gene end was trimmed by 6 bases and the J gene end by 3 bases; junction bases not matched to a gene: 1.

The chain is built from TRBV5-4 and TRBJ1-1, with D possibly TRBD1 on 6 matching bases. Germline CDR1 SGHNT, CDR2 YYREEE (reference sequence). V lost 1 base and J 1 base, leaving 20 bases between the germline ends. This CDR3 contains 18 residues. The CDR3 nucleotides read TGTGCCAGCAGCTTGAAGTCGTCAGGGGCTTTACCGAACACTGAAGCTTTCTTT. This sequence encodes CASSLKSSGALPNTEAFF. Looking up the rest from reference TRBV5-4 and TRBJ1-1 gives the full variable domain: ETGVTQSPTHLIKTRGQQVTLRCSSQSGHNTVSWYQQALGQGPQFIFQYYREEENGRGNFPPRFSGLQFPNYSSELNVNALELDDSALYLCASSLKSSGALPNTEAFFGQGTRLTVV.